This TCR beta chain was recorded in a study of HIV-infected children after antiretroviral therapy interruption. This clonotype was seen once. RNA-based 3' RACE libraries used unique molecular identifiers. From the 3' RACE reads, TCRdb called clonotypes with MiXCR, one entry per CDR3 protein. The data show about 15,000 distinct CDR3 sequences, about 3.7% seen once. Noted treatment: PENTA 11 planned treatment interruption arm or continuous ART arm. This specimen consisted of CD45RA+ CD4+ T cells from PBMCs, obtained from a donor given antiretroviral therapy, either interrupted or continuous. Subset here: naive CD4+ CD45RA+ CD45RO- T cells. The receptor comes from a child aged 2 to 17 with HIV.

CDR3 in DNA: TGCGCCAGCAGTCAGCACCTGGCCCAGCATTTT. This sequence encodes CASSQHLAQHF. The rearrangement joins TRBV23-1 to TRBJ1-5; D is ambiguous. TRBV23-1 is an open reading frame whose function is uncertain. The germline V and J ends were trimmed by 3 bases and 11 bases, with 8 bases remaining between them. The CDR3 loop spans 11 amino acids.